This TCR beta chain was captured in a study of T cell repertoires in cytomegalovirus infection. Worth noting for this clonotype: Its specificity is unknown.

The V gene's germline CDR1 is SEHNR and CDR2 FQNEAQ (reference sequence). CDR3 length: 17 residues. The V and J ends lost 6 bases and 0 bases, in that order; junction bases with no gene match: 5. From the reads, TCRdb called clonotypes with MiXCR, one entry per CDR3 protein. The data hold about a million distinct CDR3 sequences, with roughly 31% observed a single time. The sequence came from a human donor in good health (CMV status not recorded). Some clones in this sample may be carry-over from other donors' samples. The material sequenced was cultured CD8+ T cells from PBMCs, taken from culture after CMV antigen stimulation. The chain combines TRBV7-9 with TRBJ2-7, with TRBD2 matching 16 bases. The CDR3 sequence is CASRPGLAGGPSYEQYF. CDR3 coding DNA: TGTGCCAGCAGACCGGGACTAGCGGGGGGGCCCTCCTACGAGCAGTACTTC.